Listed below are T cell receptor beta chains from one sample, sequenced in a study of T cells of healthy individuals. TCRdb reanalysed the 5' RACE reads using MiXCR and keeps one entry per CDR3 protein. The sample shows about 63,000 distinct CDR3 sequences, 16% of them seen only once. These receptors were obtained from a human donor in good health. The CDR3 runs from the conserved cysteine through the conserved F or W. The D gene is left open where the match is weak. Clone size, where shown, is once, few, many, or a class for clones that have expanded.

v_gene: TRBV4-2
abundance: many
j_gene: TRBJ2-1
d_gene: NA
CDR3nt: TGTGCCAGCAGCCAAGATCCGGCGGGGGCGCGGGTGGTCGACAATGAGCAGTTCTTC
CDR3aa: CASSQDPAGARVVDNEQFF

v_gene: TRBV18
abundance: few
j_gene: TRBJ2-7
d_gene: TRBD2
CDR3nt: TGTGCCAGCGGCCGGCGGGGCGGGGGTGACTACGAGCAGTACTTC
CDR3aa: CASGRRGGGDYEQYF

v_gene: TRBV12-5
abundance: many
j_gene: TRBJ1-5
d_gene: NA
CDR3nt: TGTGCTAGTGGTTTGACAGGGAAGGGCTATCAGCCCCAGCATTTT
CDR3aa: CASGLTGKGYQPQHF

v_gene: TRBV2
abundance: many
j_gene: TRBJ2-7
d_gene: NA
CDR3nt: TGTGCCAGCAGGAGGGACGGGACCTACGAGCAGTACTTC
CDR3aa: CASRRDGTYEQYF

v_gene: TRBV11-2
abundance: NA
j_gene: TRBJ1-6
d_gene: NA
CDR3nt: TGTGCCAGCAGCTCCATAGGGGATTATAATTCACCCCTCCACTTT
CDR3aa: CASSSIGDYNSPLHF

v_gene: TRBV20-1
abundance: many
j_gene: TRBJ2-1
d_gene: TRBD1
CDR3nt: TGCAGTGCTAGCGAATGGGACAGCCAGGGGCATGAGCAGTTCTTC
CDR3aa: CSASEWDSQGHEQFF

v_gene: TRBV11-2
abundance: many
j_gene: TRBJ2-3
d_gene: NA
CDR3nt: TGTGCCAGCAGCCTACTGGCCCTCGTTTCCACAGATACGCAGTATTTT
CDR3aa: CASSLLALVSTDTQYF

v_gene: TRBV20-1
abundance: many
j_gene: TRBJ2-3
d_gene: TRBD1
CDR3nt: TGCAGTGCTAGCCCCCGGACAGGGAGAACAGATACGCAGTATTTT
CDR3aa: CSASPRTGRTDTQYF

v_gene: TRBV7-9
abundance: many
j_gene: TRBJ2-1
d_gene: TRBD2
CDR3nt: TGTGCCAGCAGCTGGATTAGCGGGAGGATCGGCAATGAGCAGTTCTTC
CDR3aa: CASSWISGRIGNEQFF

v_gene: TRBV4-2
abundance: NA
j_gene: TRBJ2-3
d_gene: TRBD2
CDR3nt: TGTGCCAGCAGCCAAGATCGAATTGGCGCGGGAGGAGATACGCAGTATTTT
CDR3aa: CASSQDRIGAGGDTQYF

v_gene: TRBV7-9
abundance: NA
j_gene: TRBJ1-2
d_gene: TRBD1
CDR3nt: TGTGCCAGCAGCCAGGGACAGAACTATGGCTACACCTTC
CDR3aa: CASSQGQNYGYTF

v_gene: TRBV30
abundance: many
j_gene: TRBJ2-7
d_gene: NA
CDR3nt: TGTGCCTGGAGTGTGCGGGGCTACGAGCAGTACTTC
CDR3aa: CAWSVRGYEQYF

v_gene: TRBV24-1
abundance: many
j_gene: TRBJ1-2
d_gene: NA
CDR3nt: TGTGCCACCAGTGGAGGGGTACGAGCTAACTATGGCTACACCTTC
CDR3aa: CATSGGVRANYGYTF

v_gene: TRBV4-1
abundance: many
j_gene: TRBJ2-4
d_gene: NA
CDR3nt: TGCGCCAGCAGCCAAGATGTGGACATTCAGTACTTC
CDR3aa: CASSQDVDIQYF

v_gene: TRBV10-1
abundance: many
j_gene: TRBJ1-5
d_gene: NA
CDR3nt: TGCGCCAACCAGGGAGGTGGAGGGATAAGCAATCAGCCCCAGCATTTT
CDR3aa: CANQGGGGISNQPQHF

v_gene: TRBV24-1
abundance: NA
j_gene: TRBJ1-1
d_gene: NA
CDR3nt: TGTGCCACCAGTGCCGGGAACACTGAAGCTTTCTTT
CDR3aa: CATSAGNTEAFF

v_gene: TRBV4-3
abundance: many
j_gene: TRBJ2-1
d_gene: TRBD1
CDR3nt: TGCGCCAGCAGCCAAGATGGAGACAGGGACAATGAGCAGTTCTTC
CDR3aa: CASSQDGDRDNEQFF

v_gene: TRBV3-2
abundance: many
j_gene: TRBJ2-7
d_gene: NA
CDR3nt: TGTGCCAGCAGCTTACAGGGACTAGCGGGGGTCTACGAGCAGTACTTC
CDR3aa: CASSLQGLAGVYEQYF

v_gene: TRBV24-1
abundance: NA
j_gene: TRBJ2-7
d_gene: TRBD1
CDR3nt: TGTGCCACCAGTGATCCACAGGGGTATGGGTACGAGCAGTACTTC
CDR3aa: CATSDPQGYGYEQYF

v_gene: TRBV9
abundance: few
j_gene: TRBJ1-2
d_gene: NA
CDR3nt: TGTGCCAGCAGCGTAGTCACAGACTATGGCTACACCTTC
CDR3aa: CASSVVTDYGYTF

v_gene: TRBV27
abundance: many
j_gene: TRBJ1-5
d_gene: NA
CDR3nt: TGTGCCAGCAGTCCAAGTCGGGGCAATCAGCCCCAGCATTTT
CDR3aa: CASSPSRGNQPQHF

v_gene: TRBV7-9
abundance: many
j_gene: TRBJ1-6
d_gene: NA
CDR3nt: TGTGCCAGCAGCTTAGGCCCAGGGGCTAATTCACCCCTCCACTTT
CDR3aa: CASSLGPGANSPLHF

v_gene: TRBV9
abundance: few
j_gene: TRBJ2-5
d_gene: TRBD2
CDR3nt: TGTGCCAGCAGCGCGGGACTAGCGGGTCAATCCCAAGAGACCCAGTACTTC
CDR3aa: CASSAGLAGQSQETQYF

v_gene: TRBV19
abundance: medium-sized
j_gene: TRBJ2-7
d_gene: NA
CDR3nt: TGTGCCAGTAGACTCACCTCTCTTAGCGCGACTACCTACGAGCAGTACTTC
CDR3aa: CASRLTSLSATTYEQYF

v_gene: TRBV25-1
abundance: many
j_gene: TRBJ2-7
d_gene: NA
CDR3nt: TGTGCCAGCAGTGAAAGCTCCTACGAGCAGTACTTC
CDR3aa: CASSESSYEQYF

v_gene: TRBV25-1
abundance: few
j_gene: TRBJ2-1
d_gene: TRBD2
CDR3nt: TGTGCCAGCAGTCCGCGCGGGGGCAATGAGCAGTTCTTC
CDR3aa: CASSPRGGNEQFF

v_gene: TRBV27
abundance: few
j_gene: TRBJ2-7
d_gene: NA
CDR3nt: TGTGCCAGCGGCCCGAACTACGAGCAGTACTTC
CDR3aa: CASGPNYEQYF

v_gene: TRBV19
abundance: NA
j_gene: TRBJ2-3
d_gene: NA
CDR3nt: TGTGCCAGCAGAGATGGACAGATGCAGTATTTT
CDR3aa: CASRDGQMQYF

v_gene: TRBV4-1
abundance: few
j_gene: TRBJ1-4
d_gene: TRBD1
CDR3nt: TGCGCCAGCAGCCAAAGAGGGACAGGGAGTGAAAAACTGTTTTTT
CDR3aa: CASSQRGTGSEKLFF

v_gene: TRBV5-6
abundance: many
j_gene: TRBJ1-4
d_gene: TRBD1
CDR3nt: TGTGCCAGCAGCGGGGTCACAGGGGCGGAAAAACTGTTTTTT
CDR3aa: CASSGVTGAEKLFF

v_gene: TRBV20-1
abundance: many
j_gene: TRBJ2-5
d_gene: TRBD2
CDR3nt: TGCAGTGGGGGGGGTCCTCAAGAGACCCAGTACTTC
CDR3aa: CSGGGPQETQYF

v_gene: TRBV28
abundance: many
j_gene: TRBJ2-5
d_gene: NA
CDR3nt: TGTGCCAGCAGCCGCGGGACAATTCAAGAGACCCAGTACTTC
CDR3aa: CASSRGTIQETQYF

v_gene: TRBV3-1
abundance: many
j_gene: TRBJ2-7
d_gene: NA
CDR3nt: TGTGCCAGCAGCCAACAGGGTTCCTACGAGCAGTACTTC
CDR3aa: CASSQQGSYEQYF

v_gene: TRBV27
abundance: few
j_gene: TRBJ2-5
d_gene: NA
CDR3nt: TGTGCCAGTGGGGGGGGTTTTGGGACAGCGGAGACCCAGTACTTC
CDR3aa: CASGGGFGTAETQYF

v_gene: TRBV20-1
abundance: many
j_gene: TRBJ1-2
d_gene: TRBD1
CDR3nt: TGCAGTGCTCCAGCAGGGACAGGGACGGACACCTTC
CDR3aa: CSAPAGTGTDTF

v_gene: TRBV19
abundance: many
j_gene: TRBJ2-1
d_gene: TRBD2
CDR3nt: TGTGCCAGTAGTCCCTCCCGGGACTACTACAATGAGCAGTTCTTC
CDR3aa: CASSPSRDYYNEQFF

v_gene: TRBV15
abundance: NA
j_gene: TRBJ2-7
d_gene: TRBD1
CDR3nt: TGTGCCACCAGCAGTCACCGGGACAGTACCTACGAGCAGTACTTC
CDR3aa: CATSSHRDSTYEQYF

v_gene: TRBV29-1
abundance: many
j_gene: TRBJ2-1
d_gene: TRBD2
CDR3nt: TGCAGCGTTGGACTAGCGGGGAGCTCCTACAATGAGCAGTTCTTC
CDR3aa: CSVGLAGSSYNEQFF

v_gene: TRBV5-1
abundance: few
j_gene: TRBJ2-1
d_gene: TRBD2
CDR3nt: TGCGCCAGCAGCCCACTCTCAGCGGGAGGGCCGGATGAGCAGTTCTTC
CDR3aa: CASSPLSAGGPDEQFF

v_gene: TRBV27
abundance: many
j_gene: TRBJ2-1
d_gene: TRBD2
CDR3nt: TGTGCCAGCAGTCCAAAGCGGGGGGTCCGCAATGAGCAGTTCTTC
CDR3aa: CASSPKRGVRNEQFF

v_gene: TRBV7-9
abundance: many
j_gene: TRBJ2-1
d_gene: TRBD2
CDR3nt: TGTGCCAGCAGCAATAGCGGGGGGCCCGGAGATGAGCAGTTCTTC
CDR3aa: CASSNSGGPGDEQFF

v_gene: TRBV28
abundance: many
j_gene: TRBJ2-5
d_gene: TRBD1
CDR3nt: TGTGCCAGCAGGGGACGGGACAGGGCCCTGGAGACCCAGTACTTC
CDR3aa: CASRGRDRALETQYF

v_gene: TRBV7-9
abundance: few
j_gene: TRBJ1-6
d_gene: TRBD1
CDR3nt: TGTGCCAGCAGCCACGGACAGGGAGGTTCACCCCTCCACTTT
CDR3aa: CASSHGQGGSPLHF

v_gene: TRBV20-1
abundance: medium-sized
j_gene: TRBJ1-2
d_gene: NA
CDR3nt: TGCAGTGCTACGGGGGCCCGGGGAGGCTATGGCTACACCTTC
CDR3aa: CSATGARGGYGYTF

v_gene: TRBV7-9
abundance: few
j_gene: TRBJ2-7
d_gene: NA
CDR3nt: TGTGCCAGCAGCTATGTGGGGAACGAGCAGTACTTC
CDR3aa: CASSYVGNEQYF

v_gene: TRBV10-2
abundance: many
j_gene: TRBJ2-5
d_gene: NA
CDR3nt: TGCGCCAGCAGTGAGGCTAGAGGCGAGACCCAGTACTTC
CDR3aa: CASSEARGETQYF

v_gene: TRBV6-5
abundance: many
j_gene: TRBJ1-5
d_gene: NA
CDR3nt: TGTGCCAGCAGTCCGGCGAGCAATCAGCCCCAGCATTTT
CDR3aa: CASSPASNQPQHF

v_gene: TRBV9
abundance: NA
j_gene: TRBJ2-3
d_gene: NA
CDR3nt: TGTGCCAGCAGCGCCCGCCTGGGTGGCACAGATACGCAGTATTTT
CDR3aa: CASSARLGGTDTQYF

v_gene: TRBV4-2
abundance: many
j_gene: TRBJ2-5
d_gene: NA
CDR3nt: TGTGCCAGCAGCCATGAACCGGGACTCCAAGGGGAGACCCAGTACTTC
CDR3aa: CASSHEPGLQGETQYF

v_gene: TRBV27
abundance: once
j_gene: TRBJ1-2
d_gene: NA
CDR3nt: TGTGCCAGCAGTTCCTACTCCTATGGCTACACCTTC
CDR3aa: CASSSYSYGYTF

v_gene: TRBV9
abundance: many
j_gene: TRBJ2-2
d_gene: TRBD2
CDR3nt: TGTGCCAGCAGCCCGCGGTCCCCGGGACTAGGGGTCGGGGAGCTGTTTTTT
CDR3aa: CASSPRSPGLGVGELFF

v_gene: TRBV10-3
abundance: NA
j_gene: TRBJ2-3
d_gene: TRBD2
CDR3nt: TGTGCCATCAGTGGGTCTAGCGGAGACTCTAGCACAGATACGCAGTATTTT
CDR3aa: CAISGSSGDSSTDTQYF

v_gene: TRBV4-3
abundance: many
j_gene: TRBJ1-4
d_gene: NA
CDR3nt: TGCGCCAGCAGCCAAGCGCAGGGGCGGTATGAAAAACTGTTTTTT
CDR3aa: CASSQAQGRYEKLFF

v_gene: TRBV12-3/TRBV12-4
abundance: few
j_gene: TRBJ1-3
d_gene: TRBD1
CDR3nt: TGTGCCAGCAGCTCCAGGGGGCGAAGCTCTGGAAACACCATATATTTT
CDR3aa: CASSSRGRSSGNTIYF

v_gene: TRBV3-1
abundance: many
j_gene: TRBJ1-6
d_gene: NA
CDR3nt: TGTGCCAGCAGCCCAAGTCAGGGTGGGTCACCCCTCCACTTT
CDR3aa: CASSPSQGGSPLHF

v_gene: TRBV6-1
abundance: few
j_gene: TRBJ2-7
d_gene: NA
CDR3nt: TGTGCCAGCTCAGTCACCTCCTACGAGCAGTACTTC
CDR3aa: CASSVTSYEQYF

v_gene: TRBV4-1
abundance: few
j_gene: TRBJ1-1
d_gene: NA
CDR3nt: TGCGCCAGCAGCCCGTTCTTACTACAGGGACCTGAAGCTTTCTTT
CDR3aa: CASSPFLLQGPEAFF

v_gene: TRBV20-1
abundance: many
j_gene: TRBJ2-7
d_gene: TRBD1
CDR3nt: TGCAGTGCTAGCCGGGACAGCTCCTACGAGCAGTACTTC
CDR3aa: CSASRDSSYEQYF

v_gene: TRBV14
abundance: NA
j_gene: TRBJ2-1
d_gene: NA
CDR3nt: TGTGCCGGCAGCGGATGGGAACCTGGAGGTGAGCAGTTCTTC
CDR3aa: CAGSGWEPGGEQFF